The sequence of this TCR beta chain was determined in a study of T-cell memory formation after mild COVID-19. Findings and limits, study-wide: CD4+ bias marked clones expanding day 15 to 37, unlike balanced contracting clones. Chiefly within CM and EM were the contracting CD4+ clones; CD8+ ones were within EMRA. Proof of SARS-CoV-2 specificity was absent for the second-wave clones that crested on day 37.

TCRdb redid the calling of the 5' RACE reads with MiXCR, one entry per CDR3 protein. The table shows about 320,000 distinct CDR3 sequences, with around 15% occurring only once. About this clonotype: Antigen: not known.

The V gene lost 5 bases and the J gene lost 4 bases, with 12 bases spanning the gap. This CDR3 is 13 amino acids long. CDR1 is SGHTA, CDR2 FQGNSA, per germline. The sequenced sample consisted of PBMCs or a T cell subset sorted from them (not recorded which). The V gene is TRBV7-2, the J gene TRBJ2-7; D could derive from TRBD1 or TRBD2 (5 bases each). This TCR came from a man aged 18-30 years who had mild COVID-19 (a few samples of this study predate the infection). Cell type and time point are not known. The CDR3, as DNA: TGTGCCAGCAGCGGAGAGGGGCGGTACGAGCAGTACTTC. Translated, it gives CASSGEGRYEQYF.